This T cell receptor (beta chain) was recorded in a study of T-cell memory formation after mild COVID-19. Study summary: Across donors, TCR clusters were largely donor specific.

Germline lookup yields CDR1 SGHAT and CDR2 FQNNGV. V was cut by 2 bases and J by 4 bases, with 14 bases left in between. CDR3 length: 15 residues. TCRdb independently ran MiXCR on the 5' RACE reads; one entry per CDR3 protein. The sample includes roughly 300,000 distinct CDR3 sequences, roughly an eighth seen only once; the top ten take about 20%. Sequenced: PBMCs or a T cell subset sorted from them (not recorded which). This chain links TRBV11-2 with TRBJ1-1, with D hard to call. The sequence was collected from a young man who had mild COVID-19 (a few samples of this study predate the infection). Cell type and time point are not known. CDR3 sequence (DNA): TGTGCCAGCAGCTTACGAGGCCAGGACCGCACTGAAGCTTTCTTT. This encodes CASSLRGQDRTEAFF.